This T cell receptor beta chain derives from a study of blood T cell repertoires in COVID-19. Seattle researchers signed up patients amid active infection and tracked them longitudinally. Per the study methods: Nucleated cell number was recorded as an estimate derived from reference gene primer amplification. Generated by immunoSEQ multiplex PCR, the TCRdb table keeps only in-frame clones and is missing some. V and J calls plus clone size are reproduced from that table; the DNA served to infer D and trimming. The table lists 250,000 to 350,000 clones, 75% to 90% of them singletons, with over 10% in the top ten. Germline values: CDR1 WNHNN, CDR2 SYGVQD (reference sequence). The CDR3 spans 13 residues. V shed 3 bases and J shed 5 bases, with 10 bases lying between them.

The rearrangement links TRBV10-1 to TRBJ1-1, with no clear D. The sequence was collected from a woman in her 70s with COVID-19, enrolled during active disease. Source material: peripheral blood. Here the CDR3 reads CASSDTAGTEAFF. The CDR3 region has the DNA TGCGCCAGCAGTGACACAGCGGGGACTGAAGCTTTCTTT.